This passage covers 4 T cell receptor beta chains from one sample sequenced in a study of T cells in Graves' hyperthyroidism and ophthalmopathy (dated by TCRdb to between 2018 and 2021). Library generation was performed with multiplex PCR. Instrument on record: Illumina HiSeq 2000. The TCR beta CDR3 regions were amplified from the RNA transcripts. A first-round RT-PCR of the TCR CDR3 used the HTBI primer set with the Qiagen OneStep RT-PCR kit. The public reads were run again by TCRdb, first through fastp at Q25 and then through MiXCR, and only productive beta chains were kept. For every CDR3 protein sequence, its rows merge into one entry that carries the most common genes and DNA. The sample data list under 650,000 distinct CDR3 sequences, and around 15% of these were observed just once. Together, the top ten hold about 3.8% of the sample. Sequenced sample: blood. The receptors originated from a woman in her twenties or thirties with Graves' hyperthyroidism.

The chain couples TRBV9 to TRBJ1-1, with 7 bases aligning to TRBD1. This CDR3 contains 16 residues. CDR1 is SGDLS, CDR2 YYNGEE, per germline. J lost 4 bases, V lost 3 bases, and 12 bases had no gene match. The DNA of the CDR3 is TGTGCCAGCAGCGCTGACAGGGACTTGATCATCACTGAAGCTTTCTTT. Translation gives CASSADRDLIITEAFF.

The sample holds a few counts of this clonotype. The V call is TRBV4-1, the J call TRBJ2-2, with D hard to call. This CDR3 has 14 amino acids. In germline, CDR1 is MGHRA, CDR2 YSYEKL. Trimming stripped 2 bases from V and 5 bases from J, with 9 bases between. The CDR3: CASSQISRTGELFF. The DNA of the CDR3 is TGCGCCAGCAGCCAAATATCCCGGACCGGGGAGCTGTTTTTT.

V is TRBV2 and J is TRBJ1-5, with D uncertain. This CDR3 has 14 amino acids. Looked up from germline, CDR1 is SNHLY and CDR2 is FYNNEI. Deletions cut 6 bases from V and 3 bases from J, with 12 bases between. The CDR3 nucleotides are TGTGCCAGCAGAGCCGAAAGGGACAATCAGCCCCAGCATTTT. Its protein is CASRAERDNQPQHF.

The sample holds many counts of this clonotype. The chain recombines TRBV7-8 with TRBJ2-1; 8 nucleotides agree with TRBD1. The CDR3 covers 15 residues. Germline loops: CDR1 SGHVS, CDR2 FQNEAQ. V gave up 3 bases and J gave up 5 bases; unmatched junction bases: 6. The CDR3 sequence: CASSFAGTGNNEQFF. CDR3 DNA: TGTGCCAGCAGCTTCGCCGGGACAGGTAACAATGAGCAGTTCTTC.